A selection of T cell receptor beta chains follows, all from one sample in a study of shared clonotypes between healthy human individuals. Clones were read by immunoSEQ multiplex PCR, and TCRdb kept only the in-frame ones, dropping some. The table records roughly 2,300,000 clones, about nine tenths of them present only once. What was sequenced was naive CD4+ T cells from PBMCs. The receptors shown here come from a man between 18 and 29 years old in good health. Some clones in this sample may be carry-over from other donors' samples. CDR3s include the opening cysteine and the closing phenylalanine or tryptophan. Fields, in order: D gene, V gene, clone size, J gene, CDR3 length, CDR3 protein, CDR3 DNA. D genes are given only for firm matches. Size values are once, few and many counts, or a class for expanded clones, and some rows have none.

TRBD1	TRBV28	-	TRBJ1-2	20	CASSSRLPAPGQGAGYGYTF	TGTGCCAGCAGTTCAAGATTACCTGCACCGGGACAGGGGGCCGGCTATGGCTACACCTTC
TRBD2	TRBV6-1	-	TRBJ2-1	15	CASSLPSGLPHEQFF	TGTGCCAGCAGTTTGCCTAGCGGACTCCCCCATGAGCAGTTCTTC
TRBD2	TRBV5-4	-	TRBJ2-5	15	CASSLSGGSQETQYF	TGTGCCAGCAGCTTGTCGGGAGGGTCGCAAGAGACCCAGTACTTC
-	TRBV28	-	TRBJ2-5	12	CASSPGEETQYF	TGTGCCAGCAGCCCCGGTGAAGAGACCCAGTACTTC
TRBD2	TRBV4-3	-	TRBJ2-5	15	CASSQVAGGYGTQYF	TGCGCCAGCAGCCAAGTAGCGGGAGGATATGGGACCCAGTACTTC
-	TRBV6-5	-	TRBJ2-5	15	CASRDRTGIQETQYF	TGTGCCAGCAGGGATAGGACTGGAATCCAAGAGACCCAGTACTTC
-	TRBV18	-	TRBJ2-2	17	CASSPPGWQGSAGELFF	TGTGCCAGCTCACCACCGGGTTGGCAGGGGTCCGCCGGGGAGCTGTTTTTT
-	TRBV28	-	TRBJ1-2	16	CASSLWPTSRGYGYTF	TGTGCCAGCAGTTTATGGCCTACATCTCGGGGCTATGGCTACACCTTC
-	TRBV5-1	-	TRBJ2-7	15	CASSHMERSIGEQYF	TGCGCCAGCAGCCACATGGAGCGCTCGATCGGCGAGCAGTACTTC
-	TRBV27	-	TRBJ1-4	14	CASSLWGGGEKLFF	TGTGCCAGCAGTTTGTGGGGAGGGGGTGAAAAACTGTTTTTT
TRBD2	TRBV5-4	-	TRBJ2-3	16	CASSIGLAENTDTQYF	TGTGCCAGCAGCATCGGACTAGCGGAGAACACAGATACGCAGTATTTT
-	TRBV5-1	-	TRBJ2-7	13	CASSWPGSDEQYF	TGCGCCAGCAGCTGGCCGGGTAGCGACGAGCAGTACTTC
TRBD2	TRBV11-3	-	TRBJ2-1	17	CASSLDSYGRGDNEQFF	TGTGCCAGCAGCTTAGATTCCTACGGGAGGGGAGACAATGAGCAGTTCTTC
TRBD1	TRBV27	once	TRBJ2-7	15	CASRRPGQDFYEQYF	TGTGCCAGCAGGAGACCGGGACAGGACTTCTACGAGCAGTACTTC
-	TRBV6-6	-	TRBJ2-3	15	CATKSQVSHTDTQYF	TGTGCCACCAAGTCTCAGGTATCGCACACAGATACGCAGTATTTT
-	TRBV21-1	once	TRBJ2-7	15	CASSKPGTGVDEQYF	TGTGCCAGCAGCAAACCCGGGACAGGGGTTGACGAGCAGTACTTC
TRBD2	TRBV11-1	-	TRBJ2-1	18	CASSTLAGGFPSYNEQFF	TGTGCCAGCAGCACCCTAGCGGGAGGTTTCCCCTCCTACAATGAGCAGTTCTTC
-	TRBV6-1	-	TRBJ1-1	14	CASTKSTGETEAFF	TGTGCCAGCACCAAAAGCACGGGAGAGACTGAAGCTTTCTTT
TRBD2	TRBV6-6	-	TRBJ2-1	15	CASTSEAGGTYEQFF	TGTGCCAGCACCAGCGAGGCGGGAGGCACGTATGAGCAGTTCTTC
-	TRBV10-3	-	TRBJ2-5	15	CAISESHASSETQYF	TGTGCCATCAGTGAGTCTCATGCGAGCTCGGAGACCCAGTACTTC
-	TRBV9	-	TRBJ1-4	16	CASSLGLGTTNEKLFF	TGTGCCAGCAGCCTCGGGTTGGGGACAACTAATGAAAAACTGTTTTTT
TRBD1	TRBV7-9	once	TRBJ1-4	16	CASSPGQGAANEKLFF	TGTGCCAGCAGCCCCGGACAGGGGGCGGCTAATGAAAAACTGTTTTTT
-	TRBV4-1	-	TRBJ2-4	13	CASSRTLAEAQYF	TGCGCCAGCAGCCGAACCCTCGCGGAGGCTCAGTACTTC
-	TRBV7-2	-	TRBJ2-7	16	CASSVTQGRSSYEQYF	TGTGCCAGCAGCGTAACCCAAGGACGGAGCTCCTACGAGCAGTACTTC
TRBD1	TRBV27	-	TRBJ2-1	15	CATHRGRFPYNEQFF	TGTGCCACCCACAGGGGACGGTTCCCCTACAATGAGCAGTTCTTC
-	TRBV6-5	-	TRBJ1-1	12	CASSPPGTEAFF	TGTGCCAGCAGCCCCCCCGGGACTGAAGCTTTCTTT
TRBD1	TRBV11-1	-	TRBJ2-3	14	CASSPRDRGRTQYF	TGTGCCAGCAGCCCCCGGGACAGGGGGAGGACGCAGTATTTT
-	TRBV28	-	TRBJ1-5	14	CASSLRLPNQPQHF	TGTGCCAGCAGTTTGCGACTCCCCAATCAGCCCCAGCATTTT
-	TRBV4-2	-	TRBJ2-6	15	CASSHGQSGANVLTF	TGTGCCAGCAGCCACGGACAGTCTGGGGCCAACGTCCTGACTTTC
-	TRBV19	-	TRBJ2-7	14	CASSRQRSSYEQYF	TGTGCCAGTAGCCGACAGCGTAGCTCCTACGAGCAGTACTTC
-	TRBV11-2	-	TRBJ1-3	17	CASSLAGENPSGNTIYF	TGTGCCAGCAGCTTAGCTGGCGAGAACCCCTCTGGAAACACCATATATTTT
-	TRBV6-1	-	TRBJ2-7	15	CASSEAGKAAYEQYF	TGTGCCAGCAGTGAAGCGGGAAAGGCAGCCTACGAGCAGTACTTC
-	TRBV6-4	-	TRBJ1-2	15	CASSPTGGAGYGYTF	TGTGCCAGCAGCCCTACGGGTGGGGCAGGCTATGGCTACACCTTC
-	TRBV9	-	TRBJ1-1	17	CASSVAQGAEMNTEAFF	TGTGCCAGCAGCGTAGCTCAAGGGGCGGAAATGAACACTGAAGCTTTCTTT
-	TRBV2	-	TRBJ1-5	15	CASSRESGAAQPQHF	TGTGCCAGCAGTAGGGAGTCAGGGGCGGCTCAGCCCCAGCATTTT
-	TRBV9	-	TRBJ2-5	14	CASSLRGEKETQYF	TGTGCCAGCAGCCTCAGGGGAGAGAAAGAGACCCAGTACTTC
-	TRBV14	-	TRBJ2-7	13	CASSLLSEHEQYF	TGTGCCAGCAGCCTTCTCAGTGAGCACGAGCAGTACTTC
-	TRBV10-3	-	TRBJ1-2	12	CAISEGNAGYTF	TGTGCCATCAGTGAAGGGAATGCTGGCTACACCTTC
TRBD1	TRBV25-1	-	TRBJ2-7	16	CASSGLTGTGSYEQYF	TGTGCCAGCAGTGGCCTTACCGGGACAGGGTCCTACGAGCAGTACTTC
-	TRBV7-6	-	TRBJ2-7	13	CASSPWVTSEQYF	TGTGCCAGCAGCCCCTGGGTCACCTCCGAGCAGTACTTC
TRBD1	TRBV2	-	TRBJ1-2	14	CASSVGQGFAGYTF	TGTGCCAGCAGTGTAGGACAGGGTTTCGCTGGCTACACCTTC
TRBD1	TRBV14	-	TRBJ2-7	16	CASSQVGTVPYYEQYF	TGTGCCAGCAGCCAAGTAGGGACAGTGCCCTACTACGAGCAGTACTTC
TRBD2	TRBV4-1	-	TRBJ2-7	15	CASSQGTSVSYEQYF	TGCGCCAGCAGCCAAGGGACTAGCGTTTCCTACGAGCAGTACTTC
-	TRBV2	-	TRBJ2-6	15	CASSEASSGANVLTF	TGTGCCAGCAGTGAGGCGAGCTCTGGGGCCAACGTCCTGACTTTC
-	TRBV5-8	-	TRBJ2-7	16	CASSLDSTGSSYEQYF	TGTGCCAGCAGCTTGGACTCTACAGGGAGCTCCTACGAGCAGTACTTC
-	TRBV15	-	TRBJ2-7	14	CATSREAKSYEQYF	TGTGCCACCAGCAGAGAAGCAAAATCCTACGAGCAGTACTTC
TRBD1	TRBV30	once	TRBJ2-7	14	CAWNIGQGNYEQYF	TGTGCCTGGAATATAGGACAGGGAAACTACGAGCAGTACTTC
-	TRBV30	-	TRBJ1-6	14	CAWKVPGNNSPLHF	TGTGCCTGGAAGGTTCCAGGGAATAATTCACCCCTCCACTTT
-	TRBV7-9	-	TRBJ1-1	14	CASSSGGSEAEAFF	TGTGCCAGCAGCTCGGGGGGGTCTGAGGCTGAAGCTTTCTTT
TRBD1	TRBV5-6	once	TRBJ1-3	16	CASSEPGTGVGNTIYF	TGTGCCAGCAGCGAACCCGGGACAGGGGTCGGAAACACCATATATTTT
TRBD2	TRBV30	-	TRBJ2-3	14	CAWDSGFAPDTQYF	TGTGCCTGGGATAGCGGGTTTGCCCCAGATACGCAGTATTTT
TRBD2	TRBV7-2	-	TRBJ2-2	17	CASSPDFGRANTGELFF	TGTGCCAGCAGCCCCGACTTCGGGAGGGCGAACACCGGGGAGCTGTTTTTT
-	TRBV5-8	-	TRBJ1-2	14	CASSIDRLSYGYTF	TGTGCCAGCAGCATCGACAGGCTTTCCTATGGCTACACCTTC
-	TRBV5-6	-	TRBJ2-2	13	CASSHRGTSELFF	TGTGCCAGCAGCCACCGAGGGACTTCGGAGCTGTTTTTT
-	TRBV9	-	TRBJ2-3	15	CASSFRGGDTDTQYF	TGTGCCAGCAGCTTTAGGGGGGGTGACACAGATACGCAGTATTTT
-	TRBV6-1	-	TRBJ1-4	15	CASSEKGHRNEKLFF	TGTGCCAGCAGTGAAAAAGGACACCGAAATGAAAAACTGTTTTTT
-	TRBV27	-	TRBJ2-7	14	CASSLRGYSYEQYF	TGTGCCAGCAGTTTACGGGGGTACTCCTACGAGCAGTACTTC
TRBD1	TRBV5-6	-	TRBJ1-3	15	CASSLGQGTGNTIYF	TGTGCCAGCAGCTTGGGACAGGGGACGGGAAACACCATATATTTT
TRBD2	TRBV4-2	-	TRBJ2-7	19	CASSLLTGAGGRFSYEQYF	TGTGCCAGCAGCCTTCTAACTGGAGCGGGAGGACGTTTCTCCTACGAGCAGTACTTC